This T cell receptor (beta chain) was recorded in a study of beta chain features in type 1 diabetes. The authors took one heparinised blood draw, averaging approximately 120 mL, from each donor. Each sorted fraction was over 95% pure. General observations from the study: Unsettled here was the matter of whether HLA type influences TCRB rearrangement.

V lost 5 bases and J lost 5, with 15 bases in between. The CDR3 loop spans 14 amino acids. Germline CDR1 LNHDA, CDR2 SQIVND (reference sequence). This clone showed up just a few times. Its target is not known. Other DNA sequences in this specimen translate into the identical CDR3. Reverse transcription of all isolated RNA meant that expressed TCRB transcripts were sequenced. Roughly 3.6 million reads on average were seen across naive, central memory and regulatory T cell samples. Only in-frame clones appear in the TCRdb table, and some are missing; sequencing was by immunoSEQ multiplex PCR. The sample has more than 150,000 clones, approximately 13% seen once.

The receptor was isolated from a woman under 30 in good health. Source material: central memory CD4+ T cells from blood. This chain links TRBV19 with TRBJ1-1; D may be TRBD1 (5 bases). Written as DNA, the CDR3 is TGTGCCAGTAGTTCAGGTAGGGGTGGAACTGAAGCTTTCTTT. Translation: CASSSGRGGTEAFF.